The rows below give T cell receptor beta chains drawn from one sample of a study of T cell responses to AZD1222 COVID-19 vaccine. The assay was immunoSEQ multiplex PCR, and TCRdb's table has in-frame clones only and misses some. The repertoire holds about 100,000 clones, with 90% to 95% as singletons. Here the sequenced sample was peripheral blood, taken 28 days after the second AZD1222 dose. All receptors come from an adult who received the AZD1222 COVID-19 vaccine. Both conserved end residues are part of each CDR3. Each record gives: D gene, clone size, J gene, V gene, CDR3 DNA, CDR3 protein. D genes are given only for firm matches. Rows may omit the clone size; those that give it use once, few, many or a size class.

D gene: NA; clone size: NA; J gene: TRBJ1-2; V gene: TRBV30; CDR3 DNA: TGTGCCTGGAGCTACTATCAAGGATATGGCTACACCTTC; CDR3 protein: CAWSYYQGYGYTF
D gene: TRBD1; clone size: once; J gene: TRBJ2-7; V gene: TRBV11-2; CDR3 DNA: TGTGCCAGCAGCTTAGAGGACAGGGGGTCCTACGAGCAGTACTTC; CDR3 protein: CASSLEDRGSYEQYF
D gene: NA; clone size: NA; J gene: TRBJ2-3; V gene: TRBV4-1; CDR3 DNA: TGCGCCAGCAGCCAAGAGCAGGGGAGATCGGATACGCAGTATTTT; CDR3 protein: CASSQEQGRSDTQYF
D gene: NA; clone size: NA; J gene: TRBJ1-4; V gene: TRBV3-1/TRBV3-2; CDR3 DNA: TGTGCCAGCAGCCAAGATCGGTCTAATGAAAAACTGTTTTTT; CDR3 protein: CASSQDRSNEKLFF
D gene: NA; clone size: NA; J gene: TRBJ1-1; V gene: TRBV7-2; CDR3 DNA: TGTGCCAGCAGCCCTCAAGGGGGCACTGAAGCTTTCTTT; CDR3 protein: CASSPQGGTEAFF
D gene: NA; clone size: NA; J gene: TRBJ2-7; V gene: TRBV19; CDR3 DNA: TGTGCCAGTTCGTTTCGGGAGAAAGGGTTGAGCGAGCAGTACTTC; CDR3 protein: CASSFREKGLSEQYF
D gene: NA; clone size: NA; J gene: TRBJ1-1; V gene: TRBV6-4; CDR3 DNA: TGTGCCAGCGCGGAAAGTATGAACACTGAAGCTTTCTTT; CDR3 protein: CASAESMNTEAFF
D gene: TRBD2; clone size: NA; J gene: TRBJ2-5; V gene: TRBV6-5; CDR3 DNA: TGTGCCAGCAGTTCGACTAGCGGGAGATGGGAGACCCAGTACTTC; CDR3 protein: CASSSTSGRWETQYF
D gene: NA; clone size: NA; J gene: TRBJ2-7; V gene: TRBV11-2; CDR3 DNA: TGTGCCAGCAGCTTCCCCTCCAACCGGGTTACCGAGCAGTACTTC; CDR3 protein: CASSFPSNRVTEQYF
D gene: NA; clone size: NA; J gene: TRBJ2-3; V gene: TRBV7-2; CDR3 DNA: TGTGCCAGCAGCCTCCCCCGAATATCAGATACGCAGTATTTT; CDR3 protein: CASSLPRISDTQYF
D gene: NA; clone size: NA; J gene: TRBJ1-1; V gene: TRBV3-1/TRBV3-2; CDR3 DNA: TGTGCCAGCAGCCCGAGCGGGGGTACTGAAGCTTTCTTT; CDR3 protein: CASSPSGGTEAFF
D gene: NA; clone size: NA; J gene: TRBJ1-3; V gene: TRBV5-1; CDR3 DNA: TGCGCCAGCAGTCCCAGAGGGGGCTCTGGAAACACCATATATTTT; CDR3 protein: CASSPRGGSGNTIYF
D gene: NA; clone size: once; J gene: TRBJ1-2; V gene: TRBV2; CDR3 DNA: TGTGCCAGCAGTCCAGGGGAATCCTATGGCTACACCTTC; CDR3 protein: CASSPGESYGYTF
D gene: NA; clone size: NA; J gene: TRBJ2-2; V gene: TRBV5-1; CDR3 DNA: TGCGCCAGCAGCTTGGCCAGTGGGGGCCCCTCGGCCGGGGAGCTGTTTTTT; CDR3 protein: CASSLASGGPSAGELFF
D gene: TRBD1; clone size: NA; J gene: TRBJ1-5; V gene: TRBV28; CDR3 DNA: TGTGCCAGCAGCGAGACAGGGGGCGCCCATCAGCCCCAGCATTTT; CDR3 protein: CASSETGGAHQPQHF
D gene: NA; clone size: NA; J gene: TRBJ2-3; V gene: TRBV27; CDR3 DNA: TGTGCCAGCACCACTTGGGGTACCGTGGGCCAAGATACGCAGTATTTT; CDR3 protein: CASTTWGTVGQDTQYF
D gene: NA; clone size: NA; J gene: TRBJ2-3; V gene: TRBV7-2; CDR3 DNA: TGTGCCAGCAGCCGCCGCGAACGGGTTCAGGATACGCAGTATTTT; CDR3 protein: CASSRRERVQDTQYF
D gene: NA; clone size: NA; J gene: TRBJ2-7; V gene: TRBV5-4; CDR3 DNA: TGTGCCAGCAGCCTCCGACTAGAGCCCTACGAGCAGTACTTC; CDR3 protein: CASSLRLEPYEQYF
D gene: TRBD1; clone size: NA; J gene: TRBJ1-6; V gene: TRBV5-1; CDR3 DNA: TGCGCCAGCAGCTTGGATGCAGGGGGATCACCCCTCCACTTT; CDR3 protein: CASSLDAGGSPLHF
D gene: TRBD1; clone size: NA; J gene: TRBJ1-3; V gene: TRBV6-5; CDR3 DNA: TGTGCCAGCAGTTATGTAGGAGGACAGGGAATAAACACCATATATTTT; CDR3 protein: CASSYVGGQGINTIYF
D gene: TRBD1; clone size: NA; J gene: TRBJ2-7; V gene: TRBV27; CDR3 DNA: TGTGCCACCTCCGGGACAGCCTCGAACTCCTACGAGCAGTACTTC; CDR3 protein: CATSGTASNSYEQYF
D gene: NA; clone size: NA; J gene: TRBJ1-1; V gene: TRBV7-2; CDR3 DNA: TGTGCCAGCAGCTCGGACGGCGGGGGCACTGAAGCTTTCTTT; CDR3 protein: CASSSDGGGTEAFF
D gene: NA; clone size: NA; J gene: TRBJ1-4; V gene: TRBV6-4; CDR3 DNA: TGTGCCAGCAAGACAGATAAGGGGGGGACTAATGAAAAACTGTTTTTT; CDR3 protein: CASKTDKGGTNEKLFF
D gene: NA; clone size: NA; J gene: TRBJ1-4; V gene: TRBV19; CDR3 DNA: TGTGCCAGTGGCAGCAGGGGAGGAACTAATGAAAAACTGTTTTTT; CDR3 protein: CASGSRGGTNEKLFF
D gene: NA; clone size: NA; J gene: TRBJ1-4; V gene: TRBV12-3/TRBV12-4; CDR3 DNA: TGTGCCAGCAGGGGACAAGAGAATGAAAAACTGTTTTTT; CDR3 protein: CASRGQENEKLFF
D gene: NA; clone size: NA; J gene: TRBJ2-3; V gene: TRBV18; CDR3 DNA: TGTGCCAGCTCACCTTCCGTATCGACAGATACGCAGTATTTT; CDR3 protein: CASSPSVSTDTQYF
D gene: NA; clone size: NA; J gene: TRBJ2-2; V gene: TRBV15; CDR3 DNA: TGTGCCACCAGCAGAGTTCAGGGGAAGCGCGCGAACACCGGGGAGCTGTTTTTT; CDR3 protein: CATSRVQGKRANTGELFF
D gene: TRBD1; clone size: NA; J gene: TRBJ1-4; V gene: TRBV9; CDR3 DNA: TGTGCCAGCAGCGGGGGACAGGGGCCTGAAAAACTGTTTTTT; CDR3 protein: CASSGGQGPEKLFF
D gene: TRBD2; clone size: NA; J gene: TRBJ2-5; V gene: TRBV28; CDR3 DNA: TGTGCCAGCAGTTCCTGGACTAGCGGGGCCCAAGAGACCCAGTACTTC; CDR3 protein: CASSSWTSGAQETQYF
D gene: NA; clone size: NA; J gene: TRBJ1-1; V gene: TRBV10-3; CDR3 DNA: TGTGCCATCAGTAACCGCGACATCCCGAACACTGAAGCTTTCTTT; CDR3 protein: CAISNRDIPNTEAFF
D gene: TRBD1; clone size: NA; J gene: TRBJ2-1; V gene: TRBV10-1; CDR3 DNA: TGCGCCAGCAGTGAGTCGACAGGGGAAGGTTTGAATGAGCAGTTCTTC; CDR3 protein: CASSESTGEGLNEQFF
D gene: NA; clone size: NA; J gene: TRBJ2-7; V gene: TRBV15; CDR3 DNA: TGTGCCACCAGCAGAGGGGGGGCATCCTACGAGCAGTACTTC; CDR3 protein: CATSRGGASYEQYF
D gene: NA; clone size: NA; J gene: TRBJ1-4; V gene: TRBV5-5; CDR3 DNA: TGTGCCAGCAGCTGGGAGTACGCAACTAATGAAAAACTGTTTTTT; CDR3 protein: CASSWEYATNEKLFF
D gene: NA; clone size: once; J gene: TRBJ1-1; V gene: TRBV10-1; CDR3 DNA: TGCGCCAGCAGTGGGGCGGGGGGGACTGAAGCTTTCTTT; CDR3 protein: CASSGAGGTEAFF
D gene: TRBD1; clone size: NA; J gene: TRBJ1-2; V gene: TRBV11-2; CDR3 DNA: TGTGCCAGCAGCGTACAGGGGATCTATGGCTACACCTTC; CDR3 protein: CASSVQGIYGYTF
D gene: NA; clone size: NA; J gene: TRBJ1-5; V gene: TRBV19; CDR3 DNA: TGTGCCAGTAGTATTCGGACAGTGGGCAATCAGCCCCAGCATTTT; CDR3 protein: CASSIRTVGNQPQHF
D gene: TRBD1; clone size: NA; J gene: TRBJ1-1; V gene: TRBV19; CDR3 DNA: TGTGCCAGTACTCAGGGGGCAGGTGACACTGAAGCTTTCTTT; CDR3 protein: CASTQGAGDTEAFF
D gene: NA; clone size: NA; J gene: TRBJ1-5; V gene: TRBV6-5; CDR3 DNA: TGTGCGAGCAGAGGAACCGACGTTAATCAGCCCCAGCATTTT; CDR3 protein: CASRGTDVNQPQHF
D gene: NA; clone size: NA; J gene: TRBJ1-5; V gene: TRBV4-1; CDR3 DNA: TGCGCCAGCAGCCTAAAGACGACGGGGTATGGAGGTAGTAGCAATCAGCCCCAGCATTTT; CDR3 protein: CASSLKTTGYGGSSNQPQHF
D gene: NA; clone size: NA; J gene: TRBJ1-1; V gene: TRBV4-2; CDR3 DNA: TGTGCCAGCAGCCACGGGGGAAGTAGGAACACTGAAGCTTTCTTT; CDR3 protein: CASSHGGSRNTEAFF
D gene: TRBD1; clone size: NA; J gene: TRBJ1-1; V gene: TRBV18; CDR3 DNA: TGTGCCAGCTCGCCTACAGGGGTCACTGAAGCTTTCTTT; CDR3 protein: CASSPTGVTEAFF
D gene: NA; clone size: NA; J gene: TRBJ1-6; V gene: TRBV19; CDR3 DNA: TGTGCCACTAAAGGAAAGGCAGGGAGCTCCTATAATTCACCCCTCCACTTT; CDR3 protein: CATKGKAGSSYNSPLHF
D gene: NA; clone size: NA; J gene: TRBJ2-5; V gene: TRBV5-6; CDR3 DNA: TGTGCCAGCAGCTGGGCGGGACCTCGGCGTGAGACCCAGTACTTC; CDR3 protein: CASSWAGPRRETQYF
D gene: NA; clone size: NA; J gene: TRBJ1-4; V gene: TRBV5-4; CDR3 DNA: TGTGCCAGCAGTTCTTCCCGGGGGACTTGGGGGAGATTGGATGAAAAACTGTTTTTT; CDR3 protein: CASSSSRGTWGRLDEKLFF
D gene: TRBD1; clone size: once; J gene: TRBJ1-2; V gene: TRBV12-3/TRBV12-4; CDR3 DNA: TGTGCCAGCAGAGGGGACAGGGGGCTAGGCTACACCTTC; CDR3 protein: CASRGDRGLGYTF
D gene: NA; clone size: NA; J gene: TRBJ1-2; V gene: TRBV30; CDR3 DNA: TGTGCCTGGAGTGTGACGGTGGCTAACTATGGCTACACCTTC; CDR3 protein: CAWSVTVANYGYTF
D gene: NA; clone size: NA; J gene: TRBJ2-3; V gene: TRBV11-2; CDR3 DNA: TGTGCCAGCAGCTCAGGGGATACGCAGTATTTT; CDR3 protein: CASSSGDTQYF
D gene: NA; clone size: NA; J gene: TRBJ2-2; V gene: TRBV6-5; CDR3 DNA: TGTGCCAGCAGCCAGGGGTTAGGCACCGGGGAGCTGTTTTTT; CDR3 protein: CASSQGLGTGELFF
D gene: NA; clone size: few; J gene: TRBJ1-2; V gene: TRBV30; CDR3 DNA: TGTGCCTGGAGTGTCAAGATAGAGAACTATGGCTACACCTTC; CDR3 protein: CAWSVKIENYGYTF
D gene: TRBD2; clone size: once; J gene: TRBJ2-5; V gene: TRBV15; CDR3 DNA: TGTGCCACCAGCAGGGGGGCGACTAGCGGGCTTAGTCAAGAGACCCAGTACTTC; CDR3 protein: CATSRGATSGLSQETQYF
D gene: NA; clone size: NA; J gene: TRBJ1-2; V gene: TRBV6-5; CDR3 DNA: TGTGCCAGCAGTTACAAGTGGGAAAATGGCTACACCTTC; CDR3 protein: CASSYKWENGYTF
D gene: NA; clone size: few; J gene: TRBJ1-1; V gene: TRBV10-3; CDR3 DNA: TGTGCCATCAGTGAGTCGACTATGAACACTGAAGCTTTCTTT; CDR3 protein: CAISESTMNTEAFF
D gene: NA; clone size: NA; J gene: TRBJ2-4; V gene: TRBV10-1; CDR3 DNA: TGCGCCAGCAGTGAGTCGGGGACCAAAAACATTCAGTACTTC; CDR3 protein: CASSESGTKNIQYF